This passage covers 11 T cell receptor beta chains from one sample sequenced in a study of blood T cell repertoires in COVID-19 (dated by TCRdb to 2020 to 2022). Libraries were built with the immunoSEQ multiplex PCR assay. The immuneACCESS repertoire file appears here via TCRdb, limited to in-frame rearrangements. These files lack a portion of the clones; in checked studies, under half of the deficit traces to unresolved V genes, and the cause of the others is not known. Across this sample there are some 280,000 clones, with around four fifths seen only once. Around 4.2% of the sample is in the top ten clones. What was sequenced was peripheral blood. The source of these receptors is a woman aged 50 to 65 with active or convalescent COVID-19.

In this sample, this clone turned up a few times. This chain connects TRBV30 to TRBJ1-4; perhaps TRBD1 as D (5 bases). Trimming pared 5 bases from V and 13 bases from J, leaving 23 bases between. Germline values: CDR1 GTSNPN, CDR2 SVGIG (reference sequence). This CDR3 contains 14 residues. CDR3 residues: CAWSPGPGGGRLFF. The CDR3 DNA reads TGTGCCTGGTCCCCGGGACCTGGGGGGGGGAGACTGTTTTTT.

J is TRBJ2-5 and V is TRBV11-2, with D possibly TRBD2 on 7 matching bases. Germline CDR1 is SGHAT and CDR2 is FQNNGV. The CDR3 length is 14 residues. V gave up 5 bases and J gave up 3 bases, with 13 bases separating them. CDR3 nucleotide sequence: TGTGCCAGCAGCCTTGGGGGGGCTAAAGAGACCCAGTACTTC. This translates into CASSLGGAKETQYF.

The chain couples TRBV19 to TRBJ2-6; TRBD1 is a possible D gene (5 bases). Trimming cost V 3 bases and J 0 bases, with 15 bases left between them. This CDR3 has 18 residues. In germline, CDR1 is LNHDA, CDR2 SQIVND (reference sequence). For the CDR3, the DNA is TGTGCCAGTAGTATCCAAGGCAGGGAACGCTCTGGGGCCAACGTCCTGACTTTC. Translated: CASSIQGRERSGANVLTF.

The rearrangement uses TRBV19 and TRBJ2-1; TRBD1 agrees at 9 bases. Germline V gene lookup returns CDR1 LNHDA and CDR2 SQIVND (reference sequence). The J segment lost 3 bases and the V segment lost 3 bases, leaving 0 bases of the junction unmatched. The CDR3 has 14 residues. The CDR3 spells CASSMTGGYNEQFF. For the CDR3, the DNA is TGTGCCAGTAGTATGACAGGGGGCTACAATGAGCAGTTCTTC.

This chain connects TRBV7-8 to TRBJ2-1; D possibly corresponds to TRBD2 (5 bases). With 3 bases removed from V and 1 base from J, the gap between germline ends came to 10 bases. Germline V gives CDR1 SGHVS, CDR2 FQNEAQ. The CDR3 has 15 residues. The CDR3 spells CASSLGGPSYNEQFF. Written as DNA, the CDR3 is TGTGCCAGCAGCTTGGGCGGGCCGTCCTACAATGAGCAGTTCTTC. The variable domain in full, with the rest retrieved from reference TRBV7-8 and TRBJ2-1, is GAGVSQSPRYKVAKRGQDVALRCDPISGHVSLFWYQQALGQGPEFLTYFQNEAQLDKSGLPSDRFFAERPEGSVSTLKIQRTQQEDSAVYLCASSLGGPSYNEQFFGPGTRLTVL.

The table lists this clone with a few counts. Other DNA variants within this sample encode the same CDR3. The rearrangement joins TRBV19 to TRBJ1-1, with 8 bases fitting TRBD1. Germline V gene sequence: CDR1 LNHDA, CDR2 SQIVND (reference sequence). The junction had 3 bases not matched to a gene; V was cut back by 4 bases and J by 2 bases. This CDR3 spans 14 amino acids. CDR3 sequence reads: CASSTGTGNTEAFF. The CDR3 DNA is TGTGCCAGTAGTACCGGGACAGGTAACACTGAAGCTTTCTTT.

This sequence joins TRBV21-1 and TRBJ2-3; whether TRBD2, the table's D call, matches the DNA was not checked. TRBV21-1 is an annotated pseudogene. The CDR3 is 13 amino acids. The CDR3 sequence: CASSNPADYTQYF. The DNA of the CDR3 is TGTGCCAGCAGCAATCCCGCCGACTATACGCAGTATTTT.

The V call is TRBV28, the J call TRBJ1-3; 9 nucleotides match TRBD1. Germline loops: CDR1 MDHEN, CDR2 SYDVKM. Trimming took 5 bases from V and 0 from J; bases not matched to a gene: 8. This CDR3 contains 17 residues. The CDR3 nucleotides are TGTGCCAGCAGTCCGGGACAGGGAACCCACTCTGGAAACACCATATATTTT. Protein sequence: CASSPGQGTHSGNTIYF. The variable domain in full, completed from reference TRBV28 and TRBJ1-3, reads DVKVTQSSRYLVKRTGEKVFLECVQDMDHENMFWYRQDPGLGLRLIYFSYDVKMKEKGDIPEGYSVSREKKERFSLILESASTNQTSMYLCASSPGQGTHSGNTIYFGEGSWLTVV.

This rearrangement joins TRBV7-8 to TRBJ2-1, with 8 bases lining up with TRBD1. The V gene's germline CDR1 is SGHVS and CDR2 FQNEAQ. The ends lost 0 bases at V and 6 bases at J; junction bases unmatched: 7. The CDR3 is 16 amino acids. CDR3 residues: CASSLAAQGAFNEQFF. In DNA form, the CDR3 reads TGTGCCAGCAGCTTAGCGGCTCAGGGGGCTTTCAATGAGCAGTTCTTC.

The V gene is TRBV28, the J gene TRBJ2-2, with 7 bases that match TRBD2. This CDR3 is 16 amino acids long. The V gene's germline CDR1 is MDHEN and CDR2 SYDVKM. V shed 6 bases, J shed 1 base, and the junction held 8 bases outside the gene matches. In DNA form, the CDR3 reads TGTGCCAGCAGACTGGGAAGCGGGAAGAACACCGGGGAGCTGTTTTTT. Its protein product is CASRLGSGKNTGELFF. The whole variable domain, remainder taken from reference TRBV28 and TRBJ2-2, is DVKVTQSSRYLVKRTGEKVFLECVQDMDHENMFWYRQDPGLGLRLIYFSYDVKMKEKGDIPEGYSVSREKKERFSLILESASTNQTSMYLCASRLGSGKNTGELFFGEGSRLTVL.

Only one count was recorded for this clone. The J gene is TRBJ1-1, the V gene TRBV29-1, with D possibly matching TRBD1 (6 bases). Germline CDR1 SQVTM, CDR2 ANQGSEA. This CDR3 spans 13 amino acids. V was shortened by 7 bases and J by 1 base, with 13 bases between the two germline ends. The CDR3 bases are TGCAGCGGGGCGGGGGCCCCGAACACTGAAGCTTTCTTT. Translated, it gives CSGAGAPNTEAFF.